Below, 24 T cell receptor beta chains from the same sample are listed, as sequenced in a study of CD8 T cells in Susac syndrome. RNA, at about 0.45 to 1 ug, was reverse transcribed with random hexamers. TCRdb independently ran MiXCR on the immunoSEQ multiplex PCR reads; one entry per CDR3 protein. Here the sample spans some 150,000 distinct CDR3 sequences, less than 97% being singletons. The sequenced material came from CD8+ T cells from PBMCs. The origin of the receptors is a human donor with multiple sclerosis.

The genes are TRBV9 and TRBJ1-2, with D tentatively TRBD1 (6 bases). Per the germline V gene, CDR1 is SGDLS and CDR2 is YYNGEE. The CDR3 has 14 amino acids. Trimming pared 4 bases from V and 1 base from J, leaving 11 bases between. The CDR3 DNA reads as TGTGCCAGCAGCCCAGAAGGGGGTAACTATGGCTACACCTTC. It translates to CASSPEGGNYGYTF.

CDR3 coding DNA: TGTGCCAGCAGCATAACAGGGGTGGGGAACTATGGCTACACCTTC. The encoded protein is CASSITGVGNYGYTF. The chain employs TRBV12-3 or TRBV12-4 and TRBJ1-2, with 7 positions matching TRBD1. The CDR3 consists of 15 residues. With 6 bases clipped from V and 2 bases from J, the junction kept 9 bases outside the gene matches.

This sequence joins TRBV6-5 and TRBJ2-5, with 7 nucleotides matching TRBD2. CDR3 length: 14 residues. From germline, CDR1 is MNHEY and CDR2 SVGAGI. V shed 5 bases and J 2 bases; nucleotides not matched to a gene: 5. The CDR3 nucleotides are TGTGCCAGCAGTCCGCGGGGGATTCAAGAGACCCAGTACTTC. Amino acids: CASSPRGIQETQYF.

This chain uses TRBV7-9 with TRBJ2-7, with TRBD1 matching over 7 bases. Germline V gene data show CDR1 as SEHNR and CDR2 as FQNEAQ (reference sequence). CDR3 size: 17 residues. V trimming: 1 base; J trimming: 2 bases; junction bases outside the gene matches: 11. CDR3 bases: TGTGCCAGCAGCTTAGAGGTTGAGGGGGCTCCCCCCTACGAGCAGTACGTC. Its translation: CASSLEVEGAPPYEQYV.

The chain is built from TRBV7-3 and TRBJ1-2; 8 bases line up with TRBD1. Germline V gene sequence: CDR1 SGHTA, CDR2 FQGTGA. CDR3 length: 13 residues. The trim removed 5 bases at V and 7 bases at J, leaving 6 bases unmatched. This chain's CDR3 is CASSQTGGGGYTF. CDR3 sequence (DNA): TGTGCCAGCAGCCAAACAGGGGGAGGTGGCTACACCTTC.

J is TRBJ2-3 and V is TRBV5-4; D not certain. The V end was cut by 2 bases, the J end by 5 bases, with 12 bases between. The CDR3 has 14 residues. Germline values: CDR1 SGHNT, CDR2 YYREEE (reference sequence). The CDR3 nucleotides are TGTGCCAGCAGCTTCGGCCGGCCGGGAGATACGCAGTATTTT. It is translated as CASSFGRPGDTQYF.

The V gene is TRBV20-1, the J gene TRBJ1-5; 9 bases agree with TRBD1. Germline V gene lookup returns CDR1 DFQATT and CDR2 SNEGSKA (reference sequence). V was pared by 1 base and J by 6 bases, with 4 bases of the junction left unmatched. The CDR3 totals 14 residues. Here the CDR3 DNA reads TGCAGTGCTAGAGGGACAGGGGAGAGTCAGCCCCAGCATTTT. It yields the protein CSARGTGESQPQHF.

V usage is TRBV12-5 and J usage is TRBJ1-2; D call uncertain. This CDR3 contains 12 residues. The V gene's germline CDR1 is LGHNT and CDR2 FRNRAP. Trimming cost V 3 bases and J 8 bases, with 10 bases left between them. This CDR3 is CASGLGLWGYTF. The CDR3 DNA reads TGTGCTAGTGGTTTAGGACTATGGGGCTACACCTTC.

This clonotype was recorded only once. CDR3 in DNA: TGTGCCAGTAGTCTTACCCCGGGACAGGAAGCTTTCTTT. As protein: CASSLTPGQEAFF. The chain has TRBV19 and TRBJ1-1; 7 bases map to TRBD1. V shed 5 bases, J shed 8 bases, and the junction held 8 bases outside the gene matches. The V gene's germline CDR1 is LNHDA and CDR2 SQIVND (reference sequence). The CDR3 spans 13 residues.

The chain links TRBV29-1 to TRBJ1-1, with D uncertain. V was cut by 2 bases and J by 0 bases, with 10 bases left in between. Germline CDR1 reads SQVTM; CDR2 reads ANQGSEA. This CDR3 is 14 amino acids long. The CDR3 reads CSVERAVVNTEAFF. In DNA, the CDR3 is TGCAGCGTTGAAAGGGCGGTGGTGAACACTGAAGCTTTCTTT.

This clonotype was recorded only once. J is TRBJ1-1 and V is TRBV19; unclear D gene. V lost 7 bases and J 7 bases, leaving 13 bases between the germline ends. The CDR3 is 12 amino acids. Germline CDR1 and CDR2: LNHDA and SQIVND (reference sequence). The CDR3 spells CASNGNSGEAFF. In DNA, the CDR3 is TGTGCCAGTAACGGGAATTCGGGTGAAGCTTTCTTT.

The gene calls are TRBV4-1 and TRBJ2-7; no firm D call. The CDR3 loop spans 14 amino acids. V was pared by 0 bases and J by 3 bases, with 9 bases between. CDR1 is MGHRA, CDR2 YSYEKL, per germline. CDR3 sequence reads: CASSQETTLYEQYF. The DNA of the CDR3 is TGCGCCAGCAGCCAAGAGACGACCCTCTACGAGCAGTACTTC.

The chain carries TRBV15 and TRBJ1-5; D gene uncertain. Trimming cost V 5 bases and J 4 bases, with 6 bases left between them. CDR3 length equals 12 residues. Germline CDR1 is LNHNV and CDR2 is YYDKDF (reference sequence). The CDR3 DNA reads TGTGCCACCAGCCTGGGGAATCAGCCCCAGCATTTT. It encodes CATSLGNQPQHF. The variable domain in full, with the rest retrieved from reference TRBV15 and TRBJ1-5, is DAMVIQNPRYQVTQFGKPVTLSCSQTLNHNVMYWYQQKSSQAPKLLFHYYDKDFNNEADTPDNFQSRRPNTSFCFLDIRSPGLGDTAMYLCATSLGNQPQHFGDGTRLSIL.

The DNA of the CDR3 is TGTGCCAGCAGCCCCCGGACAGGGATGGGCACTGAAGCTTTCTTT. Protein sequence: CASSPRTGMGTEAFF. This chain connects TRBV5-6 to TRBJ1-1; 8 bases map to TRBD1. V trimming: 4 bases; J trimming: 4 bases; junction bases outside the gene matches: 9. This CDR3 is 15 amino acids long. The germline V gene encodes CDR1 SGHDT and CDR2 YYEEEE. The whole variable domain, filled in from reference TRBV5-6 and TRBJ1-1, reads DAGVTQSPTHLIKTRGQQVTLRCSPKSGHDTVSWYQQALGQGPQFIFQYYEEEERQRGNFPDRFSGHQFPNYSSELNVNALLLGDSALYLCASSPRTGMGTEAFFGQGTRLTVV.

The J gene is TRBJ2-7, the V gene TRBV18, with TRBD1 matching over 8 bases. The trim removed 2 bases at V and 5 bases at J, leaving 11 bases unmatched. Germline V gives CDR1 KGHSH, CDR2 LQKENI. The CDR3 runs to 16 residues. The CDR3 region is CASSPNRDRPQNEQYF. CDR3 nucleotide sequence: TGTGCCAGCTCACCAAACAGGGACAGGCCACAAAACGAGCAGTACTTC. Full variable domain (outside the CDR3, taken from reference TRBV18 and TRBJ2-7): NAGVMQNPRHLVRRRGQEARLRCSPMKGHSHVYWYRQLPEEGLKFMVYLQKENIIDESGMPKERFSAEFPKEGPSILRIQQVVRGDSAAYFCASSPNRDRPQNEQYFGPGTRLTVT.

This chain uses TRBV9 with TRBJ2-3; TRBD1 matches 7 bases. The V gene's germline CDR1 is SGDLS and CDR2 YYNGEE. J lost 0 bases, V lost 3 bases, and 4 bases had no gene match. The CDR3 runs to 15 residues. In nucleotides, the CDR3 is TGTGCCAGCAGCGCGGGACAGCCTAGCACAGATACGCAGTATTTT. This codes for CASSAGQPSTDTQYF.

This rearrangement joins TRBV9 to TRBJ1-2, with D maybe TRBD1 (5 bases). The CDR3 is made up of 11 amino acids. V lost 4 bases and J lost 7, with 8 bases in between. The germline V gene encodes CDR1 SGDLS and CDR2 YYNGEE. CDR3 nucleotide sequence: TGTGCCAGCAGCTGGGGGGGTGGCTACACCTTC. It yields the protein CASSWGGGYTF. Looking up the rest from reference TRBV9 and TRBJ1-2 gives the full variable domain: DSGVTQTPKHLITATGQRVTLRCSPRSGDLSVYWYQQSLDQGLQFLIQYYNGEERAKGNILERFSAQQFPDLHSELNLSSLELGDSALYFCASSWGGGYTFGSGTRLTVV.

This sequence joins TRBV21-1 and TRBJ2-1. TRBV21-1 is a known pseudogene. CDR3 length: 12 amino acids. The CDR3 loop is CARSGMWNEQFF. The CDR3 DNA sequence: TGTGCCAGATCGGGGATGTGGAATGAGCAGTTCTTC.

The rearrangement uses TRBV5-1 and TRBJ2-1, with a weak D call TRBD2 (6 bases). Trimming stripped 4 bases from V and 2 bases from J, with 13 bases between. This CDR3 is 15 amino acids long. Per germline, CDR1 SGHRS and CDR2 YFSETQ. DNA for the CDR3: TGCGCCAGCAGCATCGGGGGTGCAACCTACAATGAGCAGTTCTTC. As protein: CASSIGGATYNEQFF. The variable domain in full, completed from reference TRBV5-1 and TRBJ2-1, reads KAGVTQTPRYLIKTRGQQVTLSCSPISGHRSVSWYQQTPGQGLQFLFEYFSETQRNKGNFPGRFSGRQFSNSRSEMNVSTLELGDSALYLCASSIGGATYNEQFFGPGTRLTVL.

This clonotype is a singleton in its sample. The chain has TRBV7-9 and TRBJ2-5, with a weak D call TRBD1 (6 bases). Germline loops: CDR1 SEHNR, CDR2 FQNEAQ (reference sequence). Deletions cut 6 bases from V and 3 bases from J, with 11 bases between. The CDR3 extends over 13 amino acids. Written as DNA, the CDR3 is TGTGCCAGCAGTGAACAGGGAGAAGAGACCCAGTACTTC. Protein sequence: CASSEQGEETQYF.

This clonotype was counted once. CDR3 in amino acids: CASSVLGGADTQYF. CDR3 in DNA: TGTGCCAGCAGCGTACTAGGGGGAGCAGATACGCAGTATTTT. The V and J genes are TRBV9 and TRBJ2-3, with TRBD1 as a possible D gene (6 bases). The CDR3 consists of 14 residues. The V gene's germline CDR1 is SGDLS and CDR2 YYNGEE. Trimming took 1 base from V and 4 from J, leaving 10 bases between them.

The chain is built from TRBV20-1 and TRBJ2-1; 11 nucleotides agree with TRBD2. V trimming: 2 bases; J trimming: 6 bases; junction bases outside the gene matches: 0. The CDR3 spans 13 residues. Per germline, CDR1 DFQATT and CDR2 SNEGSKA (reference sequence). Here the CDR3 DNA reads TGCAGTGCTAGACTAGCGGGGGGCAATGAGCAGTTCTTC. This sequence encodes CSARLAGGNEQFF.

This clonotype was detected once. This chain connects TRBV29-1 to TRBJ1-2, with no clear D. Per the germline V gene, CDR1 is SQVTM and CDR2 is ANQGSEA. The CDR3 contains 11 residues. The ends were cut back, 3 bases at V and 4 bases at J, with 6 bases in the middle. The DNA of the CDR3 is TGCAGCGTTGATCCCCGCTATGGCTACACCTTC. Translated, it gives CSVDPRYGYTF.

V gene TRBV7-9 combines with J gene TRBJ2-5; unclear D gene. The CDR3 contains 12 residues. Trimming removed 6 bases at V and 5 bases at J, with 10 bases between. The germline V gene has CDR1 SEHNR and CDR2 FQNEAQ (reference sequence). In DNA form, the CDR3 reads TGTGCCAGCAGTCATCGCCCGGAGACCCAGTACTTC. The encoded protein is CASSHRPETQYF.